The next 3 T cell receptor beta chains were all read from a single sample in a study of radiotherapy plus CTLA-4 blockade in lung cancer. Sequencing was performed with immunoSEQ multiplex PCR; in TCRdb, only in-frame clones are kept and a portion is missing. The sample contains 65,000 to 100,000 clones, under 85% of which appear only once. The material was peripheral blood, obtained from a patient treated with radiotherapy plus ipilimumab. The receptors shown here come from a human donor with non-small cell lung cancer who had stable disease on radiotherapy plus ipilimumab.

This chain uses TRBV5-1 with TRBJ2-7; 12 positions agree with TRBD1. CDR3 size: 16 residues. V shed 1 base, J shed 5 bases, and the junction held 7 bases outside the gene matches. Germline CDR1 and CDR2: SGHRS and YFSETQ. CDR3 nucleotide sequence: TGCGCCAGCAGCTTGTTCGGGACAGGGGGCACGGACGAGCAGTACTTC. It codes for CASSLFGTGGTDEQYF. Based on the CDR3 plus reference TRBV5-1 and TRBJ2-7, the full variable domain is KAGVTQTPRYLIKTRGQQVTLSCSPISGHRSVSWYQQTPGQGLQFLFEYFSETQRNKGNFPGRFSGRQFSNSRSEMNVSTLELGDSALYLCASSLFGTGGTDEQYFGPGTRLTVT.

V usage is TRBV11-2 and J usage is TRBJ2-5, with TRBD1 matching 7 bases. Germline V gene lookup returns CDR1 SGHAT and CDR2 FQNNGV. This CDR3 has 16 residues. V gave up 0 bases and J gave up 4 bases; unmatched junction bases: 8. For the CDR3, the DNA is TGTGCCAGCAGCTTAGATCCGGGACAGAGGGGAGAGACCCAGTACTTC. Translating it yields CASSLDPGQRGETQYF.

The chain couples TRBV6-5 to TRBJ1-1, with D possibly TRBD1 on 6 matching bases. V was shortened by 2 bases and J by 6 bases, with 13 bases between the two germline ends. Germline V gene lookup returns CDR1 MNHEY and CDR2 SVGAGI. This CDR3 region has 14 residues. The CDR3 DNA sequence: TGTGCCAGCAGTTACGGGACACTGGGAGCTGAAGCTTTCTTT. Translating gives CASSYGTLGAEAFF.